The clone carrying this T cell receptor beta chain was seen a handful of times. Its antigen is not known. Profiled with immunoSEQ multiplex PCR; TCRdb holds only in-frame clones, not every one. The table records 950,000 to 1,100,000 clones, about 77% of them present only once. The sample is drawn from a study of shared clonotypes between healthy human individuals. Study summary: Donor ages ranged 18 to 49 years: a couple of women, a few men. Each donor had three CD4 naive, three CD4 memory, two CD8 naive and one CD8 memory plate.

Trimming cost V 5 bases and J 2 bases, with 2 bases left between them. CDR1 and CDR2 (germline): SGHTA, FQGNSA. The CDR3 runs 11 residues. Overall study findings and caveats: It was only blood that was sampled, and tissue repertoires likely differ. The generation probabilities recorded for non-shared clonotypes fell below those of clonotypes shared by all four donors.

This rearrangement joins TRBV7-2 to TRBJ2-3, with D uncertain. The sequenced sample was memory CD4+ T cells sorted from blood. Subset specified: CD45RA-negative fraction. The clonotype originates from a man in his late teens or twenties in good health. The CDR3 bases are TGTGCCAGCAGCAACACAGATACGCAGTATTTT. As protein: CASSNTDTQYF.